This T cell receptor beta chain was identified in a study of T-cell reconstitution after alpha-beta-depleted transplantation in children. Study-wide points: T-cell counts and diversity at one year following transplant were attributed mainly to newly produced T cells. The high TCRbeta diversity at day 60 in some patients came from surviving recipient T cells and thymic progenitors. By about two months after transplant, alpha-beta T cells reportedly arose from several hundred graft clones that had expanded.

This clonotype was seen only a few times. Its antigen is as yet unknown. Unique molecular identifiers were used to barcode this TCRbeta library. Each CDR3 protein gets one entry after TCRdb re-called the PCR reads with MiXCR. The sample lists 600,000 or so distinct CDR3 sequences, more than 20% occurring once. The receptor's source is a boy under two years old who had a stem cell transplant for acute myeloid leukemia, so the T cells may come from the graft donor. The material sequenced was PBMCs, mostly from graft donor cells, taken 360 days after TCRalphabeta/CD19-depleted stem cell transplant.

The CDR3 nucleotides are TGCAGCGTTATCGTTTCCGAAAGGTTTGACGGTAATGAAAAACTGTTTTTT. Amino acids: CSVIVSERFDGNEKLFF. The chain combines TRBV29-1 with TRBJ1-4; no firm D call. CDR3 size: 17 residues. Trimming stripped 5 bases from V and 4 bases from J, with 23 bases between. CDR1 and CDR2 from the germline V gene are SQVTM and ANQGSEA.